This T cell receptor beta chain was obtained from a study of cytomegalovirus exposure and HLA in healthy donors. Study outcomes and limitations: Researchers reported in a later analysis that a missense DCLRE1C variant was tied to TCR beta V- and J-gene trimming. Roughly uniform sequencing depth across donors was assumed, possibly incorrectly.

13 Jbeta primers and 60 Vbeta primers were used for the PCR. Measured with immunoSEQ multiplex PCR; TCRdb has only the in-frame clones, and not every one. The data hold around 100,000 clones, with roughly 80% observed a single time. Note on this clone: Its antigen is currently unknown.

Nominal health characterized the donors when sampled, though unrecorded immune exposures were likely. The germline V gene encodes CDR1 MNHEY and CDR2 SMNVEV (reference sequence). The trim removed 6 bases at V and 3 bases at J, leaving 15 bases unmatched. CDR3 size: 17 residues. This chain joins TRBV27 and TRBJ2-5, with 8 bases fitting TRBD2. Material: PBMCs. The source of this sequence is a man aged 25-45 years in good health and CMV-seropositive. CDR3 sequence (DNA): TGTGCCAGCAGCCACCCTCTCGGTAGCGGGAAGGAAGAGACCCAGTACTTC. Protein product: CASSHPLGSGKEETQYF.